A selection of T cell receptor beta chains follows, all from one sample in a study of neoadjuvant nivolumab and ipilimumab in lung cancer. The repertoire was sequenced with immunoSEQ multiplex PCR; TCRdb's copy has only in-frame clones and lacks some. The table lists about 18,000 clones, more than 75% of them singletons. Source: peripheral blood, taken before neoadjuvant nivolumab, alone or with ipilimumab. The receptors were gathered from an adult with non-small cell lung cancer. Both conserved end residues are part of each CDR3.

V gene: TRBV27
CDR3 protein: CASKKGQGGLEQYF

V gene: TRBV30
CDR3 protein: CAWSVRNAGGPGSNEQFF

V gene: TRBV30
CDR3 protein: CAWSSGPNTGELFF

V gene: TRBV4-1
CDR3 protein: CASSQGLAVETQYF

V gene: TRBV7-2
CDR3 protein: CASSMDRVNYGYTF

V gene: TRBV2
CDR3 protein: CASRLDRNDYEQYF

V gene: TRBV4-1
CDR3 protein: CASSHPGRNEQYF

V gene: TRBV10-3
CDR3 protein: CAISRTGEASYNEQFF

V gene: TRBV5-5
CDR3 protein: CASSLGEGINIQYF

V gene: TRBV5-6
CDR3 protein: CASSLGSSYEQYF

V gene: TRBV19
CDR3 protein: CASRASGATDTQYF

V gene: TRBV27
CDR3 protein: CASSLRMGNQPQHF

V gene: TRBV20-1
CDR3 protein: CSAMETQYF

V gene: TRBV5-4
CDR3 protein: CASSLVGSHNEQFF

V gene: TRBV30
CDR3 protein: CAWGRQPNTEAFF

V gene: TRBV6-1
CDR3 protein: CASSEGSGSYEQYF

V gene: TRBV18
CDR3 protein: CASSSSGGNTEAFF

V gene: TRBV25-1
CDR3 protein: CASSELVGELFF

V gene: TRBV30
CDR3 protein: CAWSAPRILAGGIMEQFF

V gene: TRBV10-2
CDR3 protein: CASSVGENQPQHF

V gene: TRBV7-2
CDR3 protein: CASTSRTGGLYEQYF

V gene: TRBV18
CDR3 protein: CASSPGTTGEAFF

V gene: TRBV9
CDR3 protein: CASSLKPASGRADTQYF

V gene: TRBV5-4
CDR3 protein: CASSQGASGVAYEQYF